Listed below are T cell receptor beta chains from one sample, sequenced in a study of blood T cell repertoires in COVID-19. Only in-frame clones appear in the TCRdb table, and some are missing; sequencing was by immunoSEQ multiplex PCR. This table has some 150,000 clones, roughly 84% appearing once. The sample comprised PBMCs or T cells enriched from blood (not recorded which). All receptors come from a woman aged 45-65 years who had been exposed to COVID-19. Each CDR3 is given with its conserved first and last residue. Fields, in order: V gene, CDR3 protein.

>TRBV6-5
CASSYSGSTDTQYF
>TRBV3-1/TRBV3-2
CASSLTGGTNEKLFF
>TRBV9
CASSSRDFKQYF
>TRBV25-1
CASRDLPGGNSPLHF
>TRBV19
CASNRMEGQGNYGYTF
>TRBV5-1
CASSSSSGRNEETQYF
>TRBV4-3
CASSLSLGGEYEQYF
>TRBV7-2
CASSHGQAPNEKLFF
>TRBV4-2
CASSPWRVSTEAFF
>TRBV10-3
CAITAGGGSGNTIYF
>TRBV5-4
CASSPTGSGANVLTF
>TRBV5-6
CASTLTRGQEGNTIYF
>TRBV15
CATSREFGGGDQPQHF
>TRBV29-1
CSVAGTGNEQYF
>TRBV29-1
CSVSPTGLRGTEAFF
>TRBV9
CASSPRQGHVNEQFF
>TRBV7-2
CASSFRWADTQYF
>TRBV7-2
CASRKIAGTGELFF
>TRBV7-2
CASSLGHNTEAFF
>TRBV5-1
CASSPGLVPDTQYF
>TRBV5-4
CASSFLGRPVRGTEAFF
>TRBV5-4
CASSAQGRIEQYF
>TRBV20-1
CSARPTDTQYF
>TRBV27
CASSFGIGTGVNYGYTF
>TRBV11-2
CASSLAGGNTGELFF
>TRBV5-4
CASSSGVAAGELFF
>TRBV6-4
CASSESALGGYTF
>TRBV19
CASSIKGLAYEQYF
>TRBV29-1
CSVETPGDEKLFF
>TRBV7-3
CASSTGQGRRYTEAFF
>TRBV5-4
CASSRGQGREKLFF
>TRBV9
CASSASQGANQPQHF
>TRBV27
CASSLRGGVGAPITEAFF
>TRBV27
CASRPSFLSGNTIYF
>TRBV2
CASSELAGGLDTQYF
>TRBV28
CATITGMAEAFF
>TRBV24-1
CATSDSGQGAYNEQFF
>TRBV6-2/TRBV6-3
CASSSARTSGGAVRNNEQFF
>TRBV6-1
CASSGPYGLAAPNEQFF
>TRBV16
CASSQSGGNYGYTF
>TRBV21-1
CASSSGGMGNEQFF
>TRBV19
CASKGDSLNRDQPQHF
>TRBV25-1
CASSLRGANTEAFF
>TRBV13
CASSPGTGATDTQYF
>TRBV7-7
CASSLKRGPYEQYF
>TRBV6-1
CASSEASGSSYEQYF
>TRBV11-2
CASSLASERTGEAFF
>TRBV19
CASSMREGLGNQPQHF
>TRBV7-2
CASSLVSSGGRGEQFF
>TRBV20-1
CSASDRGRESGQPQHF
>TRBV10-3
CAISGTSGTGELFF